This entry concerns a single T cell receptor beta chain. The data were obtained in a study of control samples from healthy donors and cancer patients. Here immunoSEQ multiplex PCR was the method, and the copy in TCRdb shows in-frame clones only, minus some. The top ten clones hold more than 12% of a sample with approximately 70,000 clones, about four fifths of them seen once. The CDR3 is made up of 13 amino acids. CDR1 and CDR2 (germline): MRHNA, SNTAGT. Trimming removed 5 bases from V and 15 bases from J, with 20 bases in between. This rearrangement joins TRBV6-4 to TRBJ2-1; possibly TRBD2 for D (6 bases). The sequence came from a middle-aged man in good health. Sequencing was carried out using blood. DNA of the CDR3: TGTGCCAGCAGTTTACTCCAGGAGGGGCTTTTGTTCTTC. It is translated as CASSLLQEGLLFF.